This TCR beta chain was captured by sequencing in a study of vaccination effects on CD4 cells after COVID-19. Study details: Participants received two doses of either the BNT162b2 or mRNA-1273 vaccine. Study findings and constraints: Clones that were induced by infection or by vaccine showed marked contraction late after vaccination.

V lost 6 bases and J lost 0, with 12 bases in between. The CDR3 has 15 residues. Looked up from germline, CDR1 is LNHDA and CDR2 is SQIVND (reference sequence). Clones were read by immunoSEQ multiplex PCR, and TCRdb kept only the in-frame ones, dropping some. The sample carries 70,000 to 85,000 clones, approximately 80% recorded once. With regard to this clone: Its antigen is unidentified.

Culture lasted under 13 days before CD4+ T cell isolation. The genes are TRBV19 and TRBJ1-3; D is perhaps TRBD1 (5 bases). Sequenced here: CD4+ T cells from PBMCs cultured without peptide, sampled before COVID-19 vaccination. This clonotype was sampled from a human donor who received a COVID-19 vaccine. This CDR3 is CASSKRDGSGNTIYF. In DNA form, the CDR3 reads TGTGCCAGTAGCAAAAGGGACGGCTCTGGAAACACCATATATTTT.